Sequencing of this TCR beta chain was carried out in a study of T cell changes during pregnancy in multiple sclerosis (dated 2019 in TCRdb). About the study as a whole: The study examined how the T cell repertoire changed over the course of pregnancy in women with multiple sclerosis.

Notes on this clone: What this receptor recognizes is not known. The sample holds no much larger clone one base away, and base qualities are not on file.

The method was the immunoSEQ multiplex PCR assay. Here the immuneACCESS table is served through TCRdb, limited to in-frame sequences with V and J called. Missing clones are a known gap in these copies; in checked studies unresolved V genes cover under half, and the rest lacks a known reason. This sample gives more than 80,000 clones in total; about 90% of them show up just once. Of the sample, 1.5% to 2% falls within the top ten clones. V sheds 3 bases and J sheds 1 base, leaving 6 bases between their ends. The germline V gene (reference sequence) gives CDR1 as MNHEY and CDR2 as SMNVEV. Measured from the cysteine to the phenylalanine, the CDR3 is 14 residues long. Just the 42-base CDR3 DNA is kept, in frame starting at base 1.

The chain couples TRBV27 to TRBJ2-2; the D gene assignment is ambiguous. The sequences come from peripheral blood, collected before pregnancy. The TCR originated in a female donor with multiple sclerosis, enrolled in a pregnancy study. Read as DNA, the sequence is TGTGCCAGCAGTTTTATACAGAACACCGGGGAGCTGTTTTTT. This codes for CASSFIQNTGELFF.